The 12 T cell receptor beta chains presented below share a single source sample, sequenced in a study of CXCR3-negative and CXCR3-positive naive CD8 T cells. Study conclusions and caveats: Naive CXCR3-positive cells had TRB CDR3s more hydrophobic than those of CXCR3-negative naive cells.

No cognate antigen is known for these TCRs. The authors made the TRB cDNA libraries by 5' RACE using UMI labels. TCRdb processed the 5' RACE reads again and assigns one entry to each CDR3 protein, with no DNA. The sample has about 120,000 distinct CDR3 sequences. The material sequenced was naive CXCR3+ CD8+ T cells from blood. Subset denoted: CD45RO-CCR7+CD27+CD95- naive CD8+ T cells expressing CXCR3 (TNR3+). These receptors all come from a human donor in good health. Some clones in this sample may be carry-over from other donors' samples.

J is TRBJ2-7 and V is TRBV12-3 or TRBV12-4. The CDR3 covers 11 residues. CDR3 in amino acids: CASSLRDEQYF.

J is TRBJ2-7 and V is TRBV27; the TCRdb call, TRBD1, lacks DNA for checking. This CDR3 has 16 amino acids. Germline values: CDR1 MNHEY, CDR2 SMNVEV (reference sequence). The CDR3 loop reads CASSLSAQGFGFEQYF.

The chain links TRBV3-1 to TRBJ2-5; TCRdb reports TRBD2, a call that lacks DNA to check it against. The CDR3 has 15 residues. Germline-derived CDR1 and CDR2 are LGHDT and YNNKEL (reference sequence). The CDR3: CASSQDWGLQETQYF.

The V and J genes are TRBV9 and TRBJ2-1; TCRdb lists TRBD1, though no DNA is available to test this call. The V gene's germline CDR1 is SGDLS and CDR2 YYNGEE. This CDR3 spans 15 amino acids. The CDR3 sequence: CASSLEGVSYNEQFF.

The rearrangement uses TRBV12-3 or TRBV12-4 and TRBJ2-5; TCRdb lists TRBD1, though no DNA is available to test this call. The CDR3 loop spans 15 amino acids. The CDR3 loop is CASSFQGVLGETQYF.

The gene calls are TRBV29-1 and TRBJ1-2. In germline, CDR1 is SQVTM, CDR2 ANQGSEA. The CDR3 contains 15 residues. CDR3 residues: CSGYTTDSGNYGYTF.

The rearrangement joins TRBV20-1 to TRBJ2-1. Germline V gene sequence: CDR1 DFQATT, CDR2 SNEGSKA (reference sequence). The CDR3 contains 13 residues. The CDR3 here is CSASRSSYNEQFF.

This rearrangement joins TRBV29-1 to TRBJ2-3; TCRdb indicates TRBD2, and absent DNA this call remains unverified. Germline assignment: CDR1 SQVTM and CDR2 ANQGSEA. The CDR3 covers 13 residues. Here the CDR3 reads CSVERGVGDTQYF.

The chain recombines TRBV4-1 with TRBJ2-1; TCRdb gives TRBD1 as the D gene, but with no DNA this cannot be confirmed. The CDR3 covers 17 residues. CDR1 is MGHRA, CDR2 YSYEKL, per germline. This CDR3 reads CASSQEDPGATFNEQFF.

The chain couples TRBV12-3 or TRBV12-4 to TRBJ2-3; TCRdb names TRBD2, which stays unverified in the absence of DNA. The CDR3 consists of 15 residues. CDR3 protein: CASSTRRADLDTQYF.

The chain couples TRBV10-3 to TRBJ2-7. Germline values: CDR1 ENHRY, CDR2 SYGVKD. This CDR3 has 14 residues. CDR3: CAISESPGAHEQYF.

This chain joins TRBV7-7 and TRBJ2-5; TCRdb's assignment of TRBD1 cannot be checked, as there is no DNA. The CDR3 sequence is 16 residues long. Germline CDR1 and CDR2: SSHAT and FNYEAQ (reference sequence). This CDR3 is CASSVGSGGHQETQYF.